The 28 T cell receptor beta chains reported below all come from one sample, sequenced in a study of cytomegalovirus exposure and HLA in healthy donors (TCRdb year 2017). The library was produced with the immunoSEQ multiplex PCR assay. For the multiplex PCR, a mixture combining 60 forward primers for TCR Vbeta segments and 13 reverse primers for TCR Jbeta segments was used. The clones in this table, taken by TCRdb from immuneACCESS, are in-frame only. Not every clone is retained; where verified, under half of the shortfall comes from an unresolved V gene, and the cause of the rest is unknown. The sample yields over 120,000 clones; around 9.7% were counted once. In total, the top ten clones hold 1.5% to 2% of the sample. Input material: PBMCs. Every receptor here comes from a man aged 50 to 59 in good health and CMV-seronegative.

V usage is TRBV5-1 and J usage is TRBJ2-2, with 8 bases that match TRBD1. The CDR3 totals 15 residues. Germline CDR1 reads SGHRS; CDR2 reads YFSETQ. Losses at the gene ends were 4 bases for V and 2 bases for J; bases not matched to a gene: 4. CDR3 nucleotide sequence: TGCGCCAGCAGCCAAGGACAGGGTAACACCGGGGAGCTGTTTTTT. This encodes CASSQGQGNTGELFF.

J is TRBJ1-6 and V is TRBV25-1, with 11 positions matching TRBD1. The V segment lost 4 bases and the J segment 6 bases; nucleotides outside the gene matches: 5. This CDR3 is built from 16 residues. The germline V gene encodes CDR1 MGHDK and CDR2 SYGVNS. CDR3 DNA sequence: TGTGCCAGCAGTGGTGGGACAGGGGGGATTAATTCACCCCTCCACTTT. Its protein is CASSGGTGGINSPLHF.

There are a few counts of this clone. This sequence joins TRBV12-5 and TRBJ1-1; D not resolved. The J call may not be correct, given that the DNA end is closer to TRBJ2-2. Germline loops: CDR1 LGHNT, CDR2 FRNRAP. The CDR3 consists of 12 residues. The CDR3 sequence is CAGRSFTGELFF. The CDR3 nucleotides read TGTGCTGGTAGAAGCTTCACCGGGGAGCTGTTTTTT.

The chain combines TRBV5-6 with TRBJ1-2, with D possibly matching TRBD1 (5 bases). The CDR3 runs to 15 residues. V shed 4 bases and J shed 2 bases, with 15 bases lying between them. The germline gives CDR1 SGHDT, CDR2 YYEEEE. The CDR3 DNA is TGTGCCAGCAGCCCTACCCAGGGCGAGAACTATGGCTACACCTTC. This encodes CASSPTQGENYGYTF.

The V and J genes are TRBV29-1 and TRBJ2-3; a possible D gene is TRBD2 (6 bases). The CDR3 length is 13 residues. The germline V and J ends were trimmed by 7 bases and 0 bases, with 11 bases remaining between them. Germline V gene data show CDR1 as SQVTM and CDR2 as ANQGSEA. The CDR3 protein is CSGGGASTDTQYF. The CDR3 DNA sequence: TGCAGCGGCGGCGGGGCAAGCACAGATACGCAGTATTTT.

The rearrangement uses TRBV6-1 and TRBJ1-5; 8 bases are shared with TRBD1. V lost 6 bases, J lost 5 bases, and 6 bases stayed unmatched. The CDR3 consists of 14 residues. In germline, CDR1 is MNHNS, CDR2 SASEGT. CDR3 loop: CASRPGQVDQPQHF. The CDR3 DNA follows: TGTGCCAGCAGGCCGGGACAGGTCGATCAGCCCCAGCATTTT.

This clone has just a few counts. CDR3 coding DNA: TGTGCCAGCTCCCGGACAGTGAACACTGAAGCTTTCTTT. Its translation is CASSRTVNTEAFF. The rearrangement uses TRBV18 and TRBJ1-1, with D perhaps TRBD1 (6 bases). V was pared by 6 bases and J by 0 bases, with 8 bases between. The CDR3 totals 13 residues. Per germline, CDR1 KGHSH and CDR2 LQKENI.

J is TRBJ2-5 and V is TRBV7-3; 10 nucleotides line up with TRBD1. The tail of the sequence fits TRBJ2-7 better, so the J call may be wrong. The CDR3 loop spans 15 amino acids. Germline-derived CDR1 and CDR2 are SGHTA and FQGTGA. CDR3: CASSSGQGSSYEQYF. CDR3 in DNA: TGTGCCAGCAGCTCGGGACAGGGGAGCTCCTACGAGCAGTACTTC.

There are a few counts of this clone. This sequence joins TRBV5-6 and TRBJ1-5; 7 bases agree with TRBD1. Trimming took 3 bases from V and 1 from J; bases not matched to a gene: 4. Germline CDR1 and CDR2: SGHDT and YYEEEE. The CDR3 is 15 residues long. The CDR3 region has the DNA TGTGCCAGCAGCTCGGGGGACAGAAGCAATCAGCCCCAGCATTTT. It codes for CASSSGDRSNQPQHF.

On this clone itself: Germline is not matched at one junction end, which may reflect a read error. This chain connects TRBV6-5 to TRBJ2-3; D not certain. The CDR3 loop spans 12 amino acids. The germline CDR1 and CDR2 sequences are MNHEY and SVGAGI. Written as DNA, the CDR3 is TGTGCAAGCAGTTCTGACACAGATAAGCAGTATTTT. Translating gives CASSSDTDKQYF.

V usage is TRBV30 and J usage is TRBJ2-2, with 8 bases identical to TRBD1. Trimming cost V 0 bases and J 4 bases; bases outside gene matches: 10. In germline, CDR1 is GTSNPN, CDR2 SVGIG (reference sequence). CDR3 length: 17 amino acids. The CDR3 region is CAWSVPGTGSATGELFF. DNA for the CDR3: TGTGCCTGGAGTGTACCCGGGACAGGTAGTGCCACCGGGGAGCTGTTTTTT.

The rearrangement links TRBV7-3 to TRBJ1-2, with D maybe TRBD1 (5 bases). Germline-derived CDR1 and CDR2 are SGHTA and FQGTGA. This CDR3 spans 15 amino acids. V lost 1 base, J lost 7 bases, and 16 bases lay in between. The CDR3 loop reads CASSLSLPAGGGYTF. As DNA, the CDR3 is TGTGCCAGCAGCTTAAGTCTACCGGCGGGGGGTGGCTACACCTTC.

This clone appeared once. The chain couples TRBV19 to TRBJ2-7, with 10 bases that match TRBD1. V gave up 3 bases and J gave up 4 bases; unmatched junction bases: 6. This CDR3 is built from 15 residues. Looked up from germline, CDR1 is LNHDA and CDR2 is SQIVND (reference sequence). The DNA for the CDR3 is TGTGCCAGTAGTATCCGGGACAGGGGCTTGTACGAGCAGTACTTC. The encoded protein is CASSIRDRGLYEQYF.

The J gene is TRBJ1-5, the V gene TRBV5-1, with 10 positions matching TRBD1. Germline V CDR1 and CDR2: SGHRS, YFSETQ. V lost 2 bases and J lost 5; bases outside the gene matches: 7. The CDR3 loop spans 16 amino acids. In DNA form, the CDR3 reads TGCGCCAGCAGCTTAGGTCCGGACAGGGGGGATCAGCCCCAGCATTTT. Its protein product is CASSLGPDRGDQPQHF.

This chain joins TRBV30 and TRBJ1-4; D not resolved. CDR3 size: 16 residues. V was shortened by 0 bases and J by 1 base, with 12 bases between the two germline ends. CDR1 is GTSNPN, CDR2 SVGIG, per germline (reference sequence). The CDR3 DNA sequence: TGTGCCTGGAGTGTATATGATCAGGAAACTAATGAAAAACTGTTTTTT. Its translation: CAWSVYDQETNEKLFF.

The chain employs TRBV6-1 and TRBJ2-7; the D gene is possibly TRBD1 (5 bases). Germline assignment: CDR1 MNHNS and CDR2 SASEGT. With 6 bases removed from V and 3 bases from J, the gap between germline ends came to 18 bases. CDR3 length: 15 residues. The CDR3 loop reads CASRGEPVGIYEQYF. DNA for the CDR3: TGTGCCAGCAGAGGGGAACCGGTGGGCATCTACGAGCAGTACTTC.

In DNA, the CDR3 is TGTGCCAGCAGCCCCGGGATAGGACCAGATACGCAGTATTTT. Translating gives CASSPGIGPDTQYF. This sequence joins TRBV7-2 and TRBJ2-3; D may be TRBD2 (5 bases). V lost 5 bases and J lost 4, with 13 bases in between. This CDR3 is built from 14 residues. CDR1 is SGHTA, CDR2 FQGNSA, per germline.

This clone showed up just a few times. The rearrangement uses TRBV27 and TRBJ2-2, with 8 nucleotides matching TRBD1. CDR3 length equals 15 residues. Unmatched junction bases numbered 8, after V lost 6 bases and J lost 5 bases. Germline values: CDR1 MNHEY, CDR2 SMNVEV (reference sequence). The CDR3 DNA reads TGTGCCAGCAGGGCGGACAGGGTAAAAACCGGGGAGCTGTTTTTT. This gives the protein CASRADRVKTGELFF.

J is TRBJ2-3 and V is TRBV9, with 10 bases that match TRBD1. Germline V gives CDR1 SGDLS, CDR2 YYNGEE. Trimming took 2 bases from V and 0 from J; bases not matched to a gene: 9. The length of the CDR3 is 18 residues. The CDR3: CASSVRQGATTSTDTQYF. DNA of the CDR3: TGTGCCAGCAGCGTCCGACAGGGGGCAACTACTAGCACAGATACGCAGTATTTT.

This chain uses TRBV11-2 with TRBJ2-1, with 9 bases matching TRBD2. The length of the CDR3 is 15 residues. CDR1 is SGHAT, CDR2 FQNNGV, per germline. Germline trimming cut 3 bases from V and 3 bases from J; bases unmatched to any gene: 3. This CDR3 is CASSLTSGSYNEQFF. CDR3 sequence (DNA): TGTGCCAGCAGCTTGACTAGCGGAAGCTACAATGAGCAGTTCTTC. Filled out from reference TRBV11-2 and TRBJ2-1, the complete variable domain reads EAGVAQSPRYKIIEKRQSVAFWCNPISGHATLYWYQQILGQGPKLLIQFQNNGVVDDSQLPKDRFSAERLKGVDSTLKIQPAKLEDSAVYLCASSLTSGSYNEQFFGPGTRLTVL.

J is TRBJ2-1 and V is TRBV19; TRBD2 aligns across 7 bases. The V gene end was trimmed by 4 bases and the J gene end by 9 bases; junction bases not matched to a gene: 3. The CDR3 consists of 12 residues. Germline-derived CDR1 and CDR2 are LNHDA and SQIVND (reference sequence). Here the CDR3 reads CASSTWEGEQFF. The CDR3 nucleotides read TGTGCCAGTAGTACGTGGGAGGGTGAGCAGTTCTTC.

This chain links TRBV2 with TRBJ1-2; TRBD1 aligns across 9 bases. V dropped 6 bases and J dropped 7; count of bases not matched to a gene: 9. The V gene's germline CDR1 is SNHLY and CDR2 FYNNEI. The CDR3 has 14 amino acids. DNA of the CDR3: TGTGCCAGCAGGGCAGGACAGGGGTTGAGTGGCTACACCTTC. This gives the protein CASRAGQGLSGYTF.

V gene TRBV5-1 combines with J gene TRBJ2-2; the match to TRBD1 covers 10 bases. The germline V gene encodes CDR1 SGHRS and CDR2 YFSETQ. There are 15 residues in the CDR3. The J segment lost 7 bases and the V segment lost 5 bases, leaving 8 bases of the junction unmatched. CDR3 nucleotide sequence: TGCGCCAGCAGTATGAGACAGGGGGCTAGCGGGGAGCTGTTTTTT. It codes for CASSMRQGASGELFF.

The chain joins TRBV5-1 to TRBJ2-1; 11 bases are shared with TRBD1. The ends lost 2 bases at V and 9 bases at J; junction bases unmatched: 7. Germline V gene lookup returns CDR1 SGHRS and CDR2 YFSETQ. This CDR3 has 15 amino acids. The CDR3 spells CASSLGQGARVEQFF. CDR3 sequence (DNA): TGCGCCAGCAGCTTAGGACAGGGGGCGCGGGTTGAGCAGTTCTTC. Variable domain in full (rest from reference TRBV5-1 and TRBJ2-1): KAGVTQTPRYLIKTRGQQVTLSCSPISGHRSVSWYQQTPGQGLQFLFEYFSETQRNKGNFPGRFSGRQFSNSRSEMNVSTLELGDSALYLCASSLGQGARVEQFFGPGTRLTVL.

This CDR3 is CAWSVPGGRLEQYF. The CDR3 DNA follows: TGTGCCTGGAGTGTACCCGGGGGGCGACTCGAGCAGTACTTC. The genes are TRBV30 and TRBJ2-7; tentative D call: TRBD2 (7 bases). V lost 0 bases and J lost 6, with 15 bases in between. The CDR3 sequence is 14 residues long. CDR1 is GTSNPN and CDR2 is SVGIG in the germline V gene (reference sequence).

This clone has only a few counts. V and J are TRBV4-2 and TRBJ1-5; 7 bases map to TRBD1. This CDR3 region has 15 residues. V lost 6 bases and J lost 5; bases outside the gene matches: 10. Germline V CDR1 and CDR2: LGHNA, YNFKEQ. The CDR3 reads CASSPQGVTDQPQHF. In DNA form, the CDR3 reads TGTGCCAGCAGTCCGCAGGGGGTAACGGATCAGCCCCAGCATTTT.

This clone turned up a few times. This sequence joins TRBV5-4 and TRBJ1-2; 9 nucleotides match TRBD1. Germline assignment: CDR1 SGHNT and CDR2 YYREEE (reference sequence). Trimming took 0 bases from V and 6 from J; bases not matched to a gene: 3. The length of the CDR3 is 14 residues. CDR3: CASSLVGQGNGYTF. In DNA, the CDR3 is TGTGCCAGCAGCTTGGTCGGACAGGGGAATGGCTACACCTTC.

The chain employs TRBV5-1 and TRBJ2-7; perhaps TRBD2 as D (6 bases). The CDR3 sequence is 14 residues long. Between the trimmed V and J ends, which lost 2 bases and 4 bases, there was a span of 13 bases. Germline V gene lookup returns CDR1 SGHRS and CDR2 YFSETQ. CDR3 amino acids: CASSFGGDQYEQYF. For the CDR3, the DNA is TGCGCCAGCAGCTTCGGCGGGGACCAATACGAGCAGTACTTC.